Listed below are T cell receptor beta chains from one sample, sequenced in a study of blood T cell repertoires in COVID-19. Only in-frame clones appear in the TCRdb table, and some are missing; sequencing was by immunoSEQ multiplex PCR. The top ten hold 10% to 15% of the sample, which has fewer than 150,000 clones, about 85% seen once. The sample comprised peripheral blood. The receptors stem from a human donor in a cohort sampled during active COVID-19. CDR3s include the opening cysteine and the closing phenylalanine or tryptophan. The order of the fields is J gene, V gene, CDR3 length, D gene, clone size, CDR3 protein, CDR3 DNA. D genes are given only for firm matches. The size field is filled for only some rows; it gives once, few, many or a size class.

>TRBJ2-3|TRBV3-1/TRBV3-2|16|TRBD2|-
CASTPRRAGLRDTQYF
TGTGCCAGCACCCCTCGAAGAGCGGGGTTGAGAGATACGCAGTATTTT
>TRBJ1-1|TRBV29-1|11|TRBD1|-
CSGQGYTEAFF
TGCAGCGGACAGGGTTACACTGAAGCTTTCTTT
>TRBJ2-1|TRBV6-4|15|TRBD2|once
CASSSTSGGHNEQFF
TGTGCCAGCAGTTCGACTAGCGGGGGCCACAATGAGCAGTTCTTC
>TRBJ2-3|TRBV6-5|15|-|-
CASSYSRLGTDTQYF
TGTGCCAGCAGTTACTCGCGGCTTGGCACAGATACGCAGTATTTT
>TRBJ2-3|TRBV9|17|TRBD2|-
CASSVGSVSGGIDTQYF
TGTGCCAGCAGCGTAGGGTCTGTAAGCGGGGGTATAGATACGCAGTATTTT
>TRBJ2-2|TRBV6-1|16|-|-
CASSEAGGLNTGELFF
TGTGCCAGCAGTGAAGCCGGGGGGCTGAACACCGGGGAGCTGTTTTTT
>TRBJ2-5|TRBV2|14|-|-
CASSDETKQETQYF
TGTGCCAGCAGTGATGAGACAAAACAAGAGACCCAGTACTTC
>TRBJ1-1|TRBV3-1/TRBV3-2|15|-|-
CASSPPLGARTEAFF
TGTGCCAGCAGCCCTCCGCTGGGGGCGCGCACTGAAGCTTTCTTT
>TRBJ2-5|TRBV4-3|16|TRBD1|-
CASSQAGTGGQETQYF
TGCGCCAGCAGCCAGGCCGGGACAGGGGGACAAGAGACCCAGTACTTC
>TRBJ2-3|TRBV19|14|-|-
CASSKTGITDTQYF
TGTGCCAGTAGTAAAACAGGGATTACAGATACGCAGTATTTT
>TRBJ2-4|TRBV5-4|14|TRBD2|-
CASSFGGISNIQYF
TGTGCCAGCAGCTTCGGGGGGATCTCCAACATTCAGTACTTC
>TRBJ2-5|TRBV5-6|14|-|-
CASSLQGDQETQYF
TGTGCCAGCAGCTTGCAAGGGGACCAAGAGACCCAGTACTTC
>TRBJ1-1|TRBV29-1|14|-|-
CSAQVGTINTEAFF
TGCAGCGCCCAGGTCGGGACAATAAACACTGAAGCTTTCTTT
>TRBJ2-3|TRBV5-5|14|-|-
CASTTGTSTDTQYF
TGTGCCAGCACCACCGGGACTAGCACAGATACGCAGTATTTT
>TRBJ2-1|TRBV7-2|14|TRBD2|-
CASSLVGLGGEQFF
TGTGCCAGCAGCTTAGTGGGACTAGGAGGTGAGCAGTTCTTC
>TRBJ1-2|TRBV28|14|-|-
CASSRLREYYGYTF
TGTGCCAGCAGTCGTCTCAGGGAATACTATGGCTACACCTTC
>TRBJ2-7|TRBV7-2|15|TRBD1|few
CASSSRTGVLYEQYF
TGTGCCAGCAGCTCTAGGACAGGGGTTCTCTACGAGCAGTACTTC
>TRBJ2-3|TRBV13|15|TRBD1|-
CASSLRTGNLDTQYF
TGTGCCAGCAGCCTCAGGACAGGGAATCTGGATACGCAGTATTTT
>TRBJ1-3|TRBV6-1|16|TRBD1|-
CASSEHRGSLGNTIYF
TGTGCCAGCAGTGAGCACAGGGGTTCTCTTGGAAACACCATATATTTT
>TRBJ1-3|TRBV11-2|16|-|few
CASRSTGTNSGNTIYF
TGTGCCAGCAGGTCTACAGGGACCAATTCTGGAAACACCATATATTTT
>TRBJ1-3|TRBV5-5|15|-|-
CASSLLEGTGNTIYF
TGTGCCAGCAGCTTGTTGGAGGGGACGGGAAACACCATATATTTT
>TRBJ1-3|TRBV7-2|16|-|few
CASSLWEGISGNTIYF
TGTGCCAGCAGCTTATGGGAGGGTATCTCTGGAAACACCATATATTTT
>TRBJ1-3|TRBV18|16|TRBD1|-
CASSPPGQGTGNTIYF
TGTGCCAGCTCACCCCCGGGACAGGGGACTGGAAACACCATATATTTT
>TRBJ2-3|TRBV5-6|17|TRBD2|few
CASSSPLASGGPDTQYF
TGTGCCAGCAGCTCCCCTCTAGCTAGCGGGGGGCCCGATACGCAGTATTTT
>TRBJ2-3|TRBV5-4|17|-|-
CASSLDAARTGTDTQYF
TGTGCCAGCAGCTTGGACGCTGCCCGGACAGGCACAGATACGCAGTATTTT
>TRBJ1-1|TRBV2|11|-|-
CATTGNTEAFF
TGTGCCACCACCGGGAACACTGAAGCTTTCTTT
>TRBJ2-1|TRBV11-2|15|TRBD2|-
CASSHIAGVYNEQFF
TGTGCCAGCAGCCATATAGCGGGGGTCTACAATGAGCAGTTCTTC
>TRBJ2-1|TRBV28|14|TRBD1|-
CASRRDRGRGEQFF
TGTGCCAGCAGGAGGGACAGGGGGCGCGGGGAGCAGTTCTTC
>TRBJ2-7|TRBV4-1|15|TRBD1|-
CASSQADRSPYEQYF
TGCGCCAGCAGCCAAGCGGACAGGTCCCCCTACGAGCAGTACTTC
>TRBJ2-5|TRBV6-5|15|-|once
CASSYSITQKETQYF
TGTGCCAGCAGTTACTCGATTACGCAGAAAGAGACCCAGTACTTC
>TRBJ1-5|TRBV7-8|15|-|-
CASSLVAQGKGPQHF
TGTGCCAGCAGCTTAGTAGCCCAGGGAAAGGGGCCCCAGCATTTT
>TRBJ2-7|TRBV9|15|-|-
CASSVSSGGTYEQYF
TGTGCCAGCAGCGTAAGTTCAGGGGGGACCTACGAGCAGTACTTC
>TRBJ2-1|TRBV5-1|14|-|few
CASSLVSENNEQFF
TGCGCCAGCAGCTTGGTTAGCGAGAACAATGAGCAGTTCTTC
>TRBJ1-2|TRBV25-1|14|-|-
CASNPMGGNYGYTF
TGTGCCAGCAACCCCATGGGGGGTAACTATGGCTACACCTTC
>TRBJ2-3|TRBV6-4|14|-|-
CASSNAGLTDTQYF
TGTGCCAGCAGTAACGCGGGGCTCACAGATACGCAGTATTTT
>TRBJ1-2|TRBV28|14|-|few
CAIKGDTGNYGYTF
TGTGCCATCAAAGGGGACACAGGAAACTATGGCTACACCTTC
>TRBJ1-6|TRBV20-1|14|-|-
CSASKDNSNSPLHF
TGCAGTGCTAGTAAGGACAATTCTAATTCACCCCTCCACTTT
>TRBJ2-1|TRBV19|15|-|few
CASRDLASSYNEQFF
TGTGCCAGTAGGGACCTAGCGAGCTCCTACAATGAGCAGTTCTTC
>TRBJ2-3|TRBV5-1|13|TRBD1|-
CANSGQSTDTQYF
TGCGCCAACTCGGGACAGAGCACAGATACGCAGTATTTT
>TRBJ2-1|TRBV5-4|14|TRBD2|-
CASSSSGTRNEQFF
TGTGCCAGCAGCTCATCCGGGACTAGAAATGAGCAGTTCTTC
>TRBJ2-3|TRBV6-6|17|-|-
CASSLFFGQSSTDTQYF
TGTGCCAGCAGTCTTTTTTTCGGACAGTCAAGCACAGATACGCAGTATTTT
>TRBJ2-6|TRBV28|15|-|-
CASSIRGDGANVLTF
TGTGCCAGCAGTATCCGGGGAGATGGGGCCAACGTCCTGACTTTC
>TRBJ1-1|TRBV19|14|-|-
CASSVQRTNTEAFF
TGTGCCAGTAGTGTACAGAGAACGAACACTGAAGCTTTCTTT
>TRBJ1-6|TRBV9|17|-|few
CASSVGGITLGNSPLHF
TGTGCCAGCAGCGTAGGAGGCATAACTCTGGGTAATTCACCCCTCCACTTT
>TRBJ1-1|TRBV5-4|14|TRBD1|-
CASSQQGTNTEAFF
TGTGCCAGCAGCCAACAGGGGACGAACACTGAAGCTTTCTTT
>TRBJ1-5|TRBV2|12|-|few
CASTRGNQPQHF
TGTGCCAGCACCCGGGGAAATCAGCCCCAGCATTTT
>TRBJ2-3|TRBV5-8|16|TRBD2|-
CASSLYRGGPIDTQYF
TGTGCCAGCAGCTTGTATCGGGGGGGGCCGATAGATACGCAGTATTTT
>TRBJ1-6|TRBV7-2|14|-|-
CASSLVARDSPLHF
TGTGCCAGCAGCTTAGTGGCCAGGGATTCACCCCTCCACTTT
>TRBJ1-1|TRBV4-3|15|-|-
CASSQEGPMNTEAFF
TGCGCCAGCAGCCAAGAGGGGCCTATGAACACTGAAGCTTTCTTT
>TRBJ2-5|TRBV3-1/TRBV3-2|16|-|-
CASSQLRGEYQETQYF
TGTGCCAGCAGCCAACTCAGGGGGGAGTACCAAGAGACCCAGTACTTC
>TRBJ1-6|TRBV20-1|15|-|-
CSASDRTANYSPLHF
TGCAGTGCTAGTGACAGGACAGCGAATTATTCACCCCTCCACTTT
>TRBJ2-1|TRBV19|15|TRBD2|-
CASSIAAGGRNEQFF
TGTGCCAGTAGTATCGCAGCGGGGGGCCGCAATGAGCAGTTCTTC
>TRBJ2-5|TRBV10-3|14|-|-
CAISAGGGEETQYF
TGTGCCATCAGTGCAGGGGGAGGTGAAGAGACCCAGTACTTC
>TRBJ1-5|TRBV7-2|15|TRBD1|-
CASSLNRDSNQPQHF
TGTGCCAGCAGCTTAAACCGGGACAGTAATCAGCCCCAGCATTTT
>TRBJ2-7|TRBV20-1|11|TRBD1|-
CSARGQNEQYF
TGCAGTGCTAGGGGACAGAACGAGCAGTACTTC
>TRBJ2-2|TRBV19|16|TRBD2|-
CASSIATSGGTGELFF
TGTGCCAGTAGTATAGCGACTAGCGGGGGAACCGGGGAGCTGTTTTTT
>TRBJ1-1|TRBV30|16|-|-
CAWSAHPGWGTTEAFF
TGTGCCTGGAGTGCCCACCCGGGATGGGGTACTACTGAAGCTTTCTTT
>TRBJ1-4|TRBV25-1|16|-|-
CASSETRGPTNEKLFF
TGTGCCAGCAGTGAAACGCGGGGACCGACCAATGAAAAACTGTTTTTT
>TRBJ2-1|TRBV28|15|-|-
CASSLSRSAYNEQFF
TGTGCCAGCAGTTTATCTAGAAGTGCATACAATGAGCAGTTCTTC